The T cell receptor beta chain described here comes from a study of cytomegalovirus exposure and HLA in healthy donors. The study's findings and limits: Despite most TCR sequences being rare, some public TCRs occurred in many donors.

Use of 60 Vbeta and 13 Jbeta primers characterized the PCR. Profiled with immunoSEQ multiplex PCR; TCRdb holds only in-frame clones, not every one. This table has tens of thousands of clones, 35% to 50% appearing once. This CDR3 has 11 residues. Per germline, CDR1 SGHTA and CDR2 FQGNSA. V was pared by 8 bases and J by 7 bases, with 10 bases between. This clone was recorded a few times. The antigen remains undetermined. Material for sequencing was PBMCs. The TCR was taken from a woman between 45 and 65 years old in good health and CMV-seronegative. The chain recombines TRBV7-2 with TRBJ2-3; D is unclear. In nucleotides, the CDR3 is TGTGCCAGCTCTAACTTGAATACGCAGTATTTT. Translated, it gives CASSNLNTQYF. Supplemented by reference TRBV7-2 and TRBJ2-3, the full variable domain reads GAGVSQSPSNKVTEKGKDVELRCDPISGHTALYWYRQSLGQGLEFLIYFQGNSAPDKSGLPSDRFSAERTGGSVSTLTIQRTQQEDSAVYLCASSNLNTQYFGPGTRLTVL.